A single T cell receptor (beta chain) is shown here with its context. As yet, its antigen is unknown. Other DNA sequences of this sample code for an identical CDR3. This sample was included in a study of shared clonotypes between healthy human individuals. Overall study results and limits: With a handful of donors compared, roughly 4.9% of naive CD4 clonotypes were shared. Genetic and exposure-history diversity was limited by the small donor number.

Germline assignment: CDR1 MDHEN and CDR2 SYDVKM. The CDR3 is made up of 13 amino acids. Between the trimmed V and J ends, which lost 3 bases and 1 base, there was a span of 6 bases. Repertoires were generated with immunoSEQ multiplex PCR, while TCRdb's copy carries only in-frame clones and drops some. The repertoire holds fewer than 1.8 million clones, with roughly 98.5% as singletons. The clonotype was recovered from a man between 25 and 39 years old in good health. V gene TRBV28 combines with J gene TRBJ1-1, with D unresolved. Sequencing input: naive CD4+ T cells sorted from blood. Subset in this sample: CD45RA+ positively selected. Here the CDR3 DNA reads TGTGCCAGCAGTTTCCAGCAGAACACTGAAGCTTTCTTT. Amino acids: CASSFQQNTEAFF.